This entry concerns a single TCR beta chain. The data are from a study of blood T cell repertoires in COVID-19. As for the study in general: Donors in the United States, Italy and Spain gave samples during acute or convalescent COVID-19. PBMCs, B-cell-depleted T cells, or T cells provided the cDNA or gDNA that made up the material.

Seattle researchers signed up patients amid active infection and tracked them longitudinally. How the authors handled the data: How many nucleated cells were present was estimated from reference gene primer amplification. Sequencing used immunoSEQ multiplex PCR; TCRdb keeps in-frame clones, though not all of them. Clonal size and the V and J genes are those of that table, whereas D and trimming came from the DNA. The sample has some 330,000 clones, roughly 91% seen once; the top ten hold 1.5% to 2%. Germline loops: CDR1 SQVTM, CDR2 ANQGSEA. V lost 6 bases to trimming and J lost 4 bases, with 10 bases between them. The CDR3 has 12 residues.

This receptor was obtained from a woman between 25 and 40 years old with COVID-19, enrolled during active disease. The genes are TRBV29-1 and TRBJ1-5; D may be TRBD1 (5 bases). Sequencing was carried out using peripheral blood. The CDR3 coding sequence is TGCAGCGTAAAACAGGAAAATCAGCCCCAGCATTTT. The encoded protein is CSVKQENQPQHF. Full variable domain (outside the CDR3, taken from reference TRBV29-1 and TRBJ1-5): SAVISQKPSRDICQRGTSLTIQCQVDSQVTMMFWYRQQPGQSLTLIATANQGSEATYESGFVIDKFPISRPNLTFSTLTVSNMSPEDSSIYLCSVKQENQPQHFGDGTRLSIL.